These T cell receptor beta chains were read from a single sample in a study of identical twins. TCRdb reprocessed the 5' RACE reads via MiXCR and lists one record per CDR3 protein. The repertoire consists of roughly 700,000 distinct CDR3 sequences, with 8.5% to 9.5% occurring once and the leading ten covering approximately 0.89%. The data also belong to a second study, concerning yellow fever vaccine responses in identical twins.

Sequenced material: PBMCs. These receptors came from a young woman in good health. Both conserved end residues are part of each CDR3. Fields, in order: V gene, J gene, clone size, D gene, CDR3 protein, CDR3 DNA. D genes are given only for firm matches. Expanded clones get a size class; other rows say once, few or many, or leave the size out.

TRBV7-2	TRBJ2-5	few	TRBD1	CASSSDRGPQETQYF	TGTGCCAGCAGCTCAGACAGGGGTCCCCAAGAGACCCAGTACTTC
TRBV19	TRBJ2-7	.	TRBD1	CASSSSSGQVDVYEQYF	TGTGCCAGTAGTTCCAGTTCCGGACAGGTTGACGTATACGAGCAGTACTTC
TRBV3-1	TRBJ2-7	many	.	CASSQRDNSYEQYF	TGTGCCAGCAGCCAAAGGGACAACTCCTACGAGCAGTACTTC
TRBV3-1	TRBJ2-5	.	.	CASSQGRIQETQYF	TGTGCCAGCAGCCAAGGGCGGATCCAAGAGACCCAGTACTTC
TRBV6-5	TRBJ2-5	.	.	CATMRAQETQYF	TGTGCCACCATGAGGGCACAAGAGACCCAGTACTTC
TRBV28	TRBJ2-3	few	.	CASIAREEDTQYF	TGTGCCAGCATTGCGAGGGAGGAAGATACGCAGTATTTT
TRBV24-1	TRBJ1-2	many	TRBD1	CATSDPGDRGRGDGYTF	TGTGCCACCAGTGACCCGGGAGACAGGGGGCGCGGTGATGGCTACACCTTC
TRBV10-3	TRBJ2-7	few	.	CAISESRISSYEQYF	TGTGCCATCAGTGAGTCGAGGATTTCCTCCTACGAGCAGTACTTC
TRBV29-1	TRBJ1-1	.	TRBD1	CSAPGDRGRSEAFF	TGCAGCGCCCCTGGGGACAGGGGGCGGTCAGAAGCTTTCTTT
TRBV12-3/TRBV12-4	TRBJ2-3	.	.	CASTQPPFWDTQYF	TGTGCCAGCACCCAGCCCCCGTTCTGGGATACGCAGTATTTT
TRBV20-1	TRBJ2-2	.	TRBD2	CSAGLAGLTGELFF	TGCAGTGCAGGGCTAGCGGGACTCACCGGGGAGCTGTTTTTT
TRBV6-2/TRBV6-3	TRBJ2-1	.	TRBD2	CASSKTSGGANEQFF	TGTGCCAGCAGTAAGACTAGCGGGGGGGCCAATGAGCAGTTCTTC
TRBV27	TRBJ2-7	few	.	CASSLWAGNSYEQYF	TGTGCCAGCAGTTTATGGGCGGGGAACTCCTACGAGCAGTACTTC